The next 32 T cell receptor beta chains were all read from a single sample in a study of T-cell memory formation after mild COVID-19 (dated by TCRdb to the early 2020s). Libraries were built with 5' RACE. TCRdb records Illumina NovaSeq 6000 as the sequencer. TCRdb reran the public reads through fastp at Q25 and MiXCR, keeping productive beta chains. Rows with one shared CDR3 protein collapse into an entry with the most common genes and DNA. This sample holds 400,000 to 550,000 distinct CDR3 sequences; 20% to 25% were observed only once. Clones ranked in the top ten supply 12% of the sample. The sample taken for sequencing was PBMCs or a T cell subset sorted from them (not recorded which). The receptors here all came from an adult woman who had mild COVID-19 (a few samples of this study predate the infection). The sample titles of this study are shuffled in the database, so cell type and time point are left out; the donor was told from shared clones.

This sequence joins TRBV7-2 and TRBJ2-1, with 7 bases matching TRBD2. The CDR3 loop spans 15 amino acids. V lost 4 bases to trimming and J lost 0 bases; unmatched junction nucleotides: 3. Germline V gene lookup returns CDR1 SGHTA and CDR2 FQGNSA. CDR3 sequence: CASSSRGSSYNEQFF. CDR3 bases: TGTGCCAGCAGCTCGCGGGGGAGCTCCTACAATGAGCAGTTCTTC.

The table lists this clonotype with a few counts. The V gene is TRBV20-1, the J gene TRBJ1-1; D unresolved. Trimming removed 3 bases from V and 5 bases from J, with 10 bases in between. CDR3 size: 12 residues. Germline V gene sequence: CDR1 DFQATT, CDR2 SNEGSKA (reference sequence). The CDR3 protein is CSASSAGTEAFF. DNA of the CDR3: TGCAGTGCTAGTTCGGCGGGAACTGAAGCTTTCTTT.

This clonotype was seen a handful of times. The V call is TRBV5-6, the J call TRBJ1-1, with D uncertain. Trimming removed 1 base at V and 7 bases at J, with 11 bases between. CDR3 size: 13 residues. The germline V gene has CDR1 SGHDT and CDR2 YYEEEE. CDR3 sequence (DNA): TGTGCCAGCAGCTTGATGGGCAGAAATGAAGCTTTCTTT. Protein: CASSLMGRNEAFF.

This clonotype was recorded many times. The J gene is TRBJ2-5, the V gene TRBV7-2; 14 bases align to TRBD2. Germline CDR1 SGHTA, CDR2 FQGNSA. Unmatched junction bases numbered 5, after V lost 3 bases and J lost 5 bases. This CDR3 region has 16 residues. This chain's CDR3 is CASSLGTSGRRETQYF. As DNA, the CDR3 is TGTGCCAGCAGCTTGGGGACTAGCGGGAGAAGGGAGACCCAGTACTTC.

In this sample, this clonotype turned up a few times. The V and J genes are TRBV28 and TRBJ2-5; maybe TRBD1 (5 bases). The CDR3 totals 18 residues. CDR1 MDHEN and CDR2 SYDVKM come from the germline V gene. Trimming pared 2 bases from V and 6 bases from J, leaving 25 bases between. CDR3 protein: CASSLRRRLTRLGQTQYF. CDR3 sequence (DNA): TGTGCCAGCAGTTTACGCAGACGGTTGACCCGATTGGGGCAGACCCAGTACTTC. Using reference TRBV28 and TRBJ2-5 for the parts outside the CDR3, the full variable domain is DVKVTQSSRYLVKRTGEKVFLECVQDMDHENMFWYRQDPGLGLRLIYFSYDVKMKEKGDIPEGYSVSREKKERFSLILESASTNQTSMYLCASSLRRRLTRLGQTQYFGPGTRLLVL.

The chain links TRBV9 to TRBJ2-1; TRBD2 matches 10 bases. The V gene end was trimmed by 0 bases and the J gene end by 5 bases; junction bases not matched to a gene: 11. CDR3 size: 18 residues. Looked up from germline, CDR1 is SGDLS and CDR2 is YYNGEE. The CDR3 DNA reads TGTGCCAGCAGCGTAGCGGTAGCGGGAGGATATGGGAACAATGAGCAGTTCTTC. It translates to CASSVAVAGGYGNNEQFF.

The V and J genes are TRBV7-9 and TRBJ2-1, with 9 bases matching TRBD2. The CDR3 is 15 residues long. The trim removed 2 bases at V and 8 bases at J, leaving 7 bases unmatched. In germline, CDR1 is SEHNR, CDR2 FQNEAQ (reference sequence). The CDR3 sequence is CASSLSRGRVDEQFF. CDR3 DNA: TGTGCCAGCAGCTTATCCCGCGGGAGGGTAGATGAGCAGTTCTTC.

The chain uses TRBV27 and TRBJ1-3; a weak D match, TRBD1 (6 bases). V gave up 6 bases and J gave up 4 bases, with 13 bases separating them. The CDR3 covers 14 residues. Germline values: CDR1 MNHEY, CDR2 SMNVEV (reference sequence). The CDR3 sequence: CASSLGRGGNTIYF. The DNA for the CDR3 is TGTGCCAGCAGCCTGGGGAGGGGGGGAAACACCATATATTTT.

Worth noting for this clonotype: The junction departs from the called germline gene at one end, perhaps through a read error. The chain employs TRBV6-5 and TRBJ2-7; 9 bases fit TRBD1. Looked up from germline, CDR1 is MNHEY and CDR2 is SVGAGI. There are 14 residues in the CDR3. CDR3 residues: CASEGPGQGSIRHF. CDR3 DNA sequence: TGTGCCAGCGAGGGACCGGGACAGGGTTCTATTAGGCACTTC.

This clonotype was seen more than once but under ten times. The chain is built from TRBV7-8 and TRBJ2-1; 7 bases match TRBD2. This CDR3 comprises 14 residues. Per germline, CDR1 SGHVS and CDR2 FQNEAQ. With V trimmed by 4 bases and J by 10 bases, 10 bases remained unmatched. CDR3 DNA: TGTGCCAGCAGCTCGTCTGGGGGGGTTCGGGAGCAGTTCTTC. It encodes CASSSSGGVREQFF.

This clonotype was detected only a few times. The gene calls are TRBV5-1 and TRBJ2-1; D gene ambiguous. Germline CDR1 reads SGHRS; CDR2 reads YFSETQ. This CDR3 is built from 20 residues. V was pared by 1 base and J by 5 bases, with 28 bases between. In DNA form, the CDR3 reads TGCGCCAGCAGCTTGTGGGTGGTTGAGTCGGGCTCTCGAAGGGACAATGAGCAGTTCTTC. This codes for CASSLWVVESGSRRDNEQFF.

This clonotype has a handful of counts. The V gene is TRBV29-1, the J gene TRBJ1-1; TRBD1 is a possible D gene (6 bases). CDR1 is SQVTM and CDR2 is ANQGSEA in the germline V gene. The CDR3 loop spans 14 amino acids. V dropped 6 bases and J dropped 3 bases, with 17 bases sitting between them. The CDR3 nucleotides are TGCAGCGTCAAAGGGGGTTTGGGATACACTGAAGCTTTCTTT. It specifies CSVKGGLGYTEAFF.

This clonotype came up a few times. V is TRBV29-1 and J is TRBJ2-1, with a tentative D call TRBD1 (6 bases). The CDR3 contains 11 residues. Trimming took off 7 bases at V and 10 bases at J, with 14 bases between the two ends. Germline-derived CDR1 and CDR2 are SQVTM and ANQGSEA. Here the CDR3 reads CSAGQNIEQFF. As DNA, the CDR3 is TGCAGCGCGGGACAAAACATAGAGCAGTTCTTC.

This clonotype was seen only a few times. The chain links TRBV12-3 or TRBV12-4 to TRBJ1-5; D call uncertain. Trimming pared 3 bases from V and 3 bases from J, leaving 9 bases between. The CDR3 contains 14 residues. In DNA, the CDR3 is TGTGCCAGCAGTTTGGACGGGATCAATCAGCCCCAGCATTTT. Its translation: CASSLDGINQPQHF.

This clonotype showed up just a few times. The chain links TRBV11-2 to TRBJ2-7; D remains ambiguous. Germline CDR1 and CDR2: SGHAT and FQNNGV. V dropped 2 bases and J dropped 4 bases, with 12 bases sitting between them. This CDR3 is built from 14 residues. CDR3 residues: CASSLSIGYYEQYF. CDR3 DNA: TGTGCCAGCAGCTTAAGTATTGGGTATTACGAGCAGTACTTC. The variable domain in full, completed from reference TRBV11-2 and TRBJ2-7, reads EAGVAQSPRYKIIEKRQSVAFWCNPISGHATLYWYQQILGQGPKLLIQFQNNGVVDDSQLPKDRFSAERLKGVDSTLKIQPAKLEDSAVYLCASSLSIGYYEQYFGPGTRLTVT.

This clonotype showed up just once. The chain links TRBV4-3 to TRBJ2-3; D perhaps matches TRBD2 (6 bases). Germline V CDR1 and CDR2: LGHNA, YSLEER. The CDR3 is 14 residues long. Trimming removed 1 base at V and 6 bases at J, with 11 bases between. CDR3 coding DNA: TGCGCCAGCAGCCAAGTTCAGGAGGGGGATACGCAGTATTTT. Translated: CASSQVQEGDTQYF.

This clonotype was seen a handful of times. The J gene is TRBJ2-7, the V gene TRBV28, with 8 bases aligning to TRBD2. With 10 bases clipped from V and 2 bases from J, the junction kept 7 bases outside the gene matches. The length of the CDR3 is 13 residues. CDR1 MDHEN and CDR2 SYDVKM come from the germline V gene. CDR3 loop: CATTGTRPYEQYF. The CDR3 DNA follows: TGTGCCACCACCGGGACTAGACCCTACGAGCAGTACTTC.

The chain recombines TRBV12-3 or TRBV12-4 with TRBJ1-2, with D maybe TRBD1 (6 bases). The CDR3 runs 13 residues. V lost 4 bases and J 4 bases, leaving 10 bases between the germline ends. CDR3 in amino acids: CASSYDRSYGYTF. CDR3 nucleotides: TGTGCCAGCAGTTACGACAGGAGCTATGGCTACACCTTC.

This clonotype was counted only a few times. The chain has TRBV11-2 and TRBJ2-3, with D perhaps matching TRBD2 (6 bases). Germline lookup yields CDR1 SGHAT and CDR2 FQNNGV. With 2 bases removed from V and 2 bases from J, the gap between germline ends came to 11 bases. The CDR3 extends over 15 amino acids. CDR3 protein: CASSLWDSPTDTQYF. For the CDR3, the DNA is TGTGCCAGCAGCTTATGGGACTCTCCCACAGATACGCAGTATTTT.

The CDR3, as DNA: TGCAGTGCTAGAGATCCGGTCAGCTCTGGAAACACCATATATTTT. It encodes CSARDPVSSGNTIYF. This chain connects TRBV20-1 to TRBJ1-3; no firm D call. Trimming removed 0 bases at V and 0 bases at J, with 9 bases between. The length of the CDR3 is 15 residues. Germline assignment: CDR1 DFQATT and CDR2 SNEGSKA (reference sequence).

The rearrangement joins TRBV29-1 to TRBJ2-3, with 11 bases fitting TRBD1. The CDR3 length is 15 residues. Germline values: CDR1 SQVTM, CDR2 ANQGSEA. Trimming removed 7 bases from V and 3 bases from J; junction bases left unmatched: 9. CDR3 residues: CSGWTGGFATDTQYF. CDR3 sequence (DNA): TGCAGCGGCTGGACAGGGGGCTTCGCGACAGATACGCAGTATTTT.

CDR3 sequence (DNA): TGTGCCAGCAGCTTAGTAACGGGAGGCCCCTACAATGAGCAGTTCTTC. It specifies CASSLVTGGPYNEQFF. The chain uses TRBV7-9 and TRBJ2-1; 7 bases fit TRBD2. The CDR3 is 16 amino acids. CDR1 and CDR2 from the germline V gene are SEHNR and FQNEAQ (reference sequence). V lost 1 base and J lost 2; bases outside the gene matches: 5.

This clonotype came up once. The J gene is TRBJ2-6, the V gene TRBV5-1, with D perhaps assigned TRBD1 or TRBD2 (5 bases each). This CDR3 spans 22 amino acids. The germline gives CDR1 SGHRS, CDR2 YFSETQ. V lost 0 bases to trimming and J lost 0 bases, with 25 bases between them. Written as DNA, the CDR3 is TGCGCCAGCAGCTTGGGGTGGCCGGGGCTAGCAACCCAAGACTCTGGGGCCAACGTCCTGACTTTC. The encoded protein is CASSLGWPGLATQDSGANVLTF. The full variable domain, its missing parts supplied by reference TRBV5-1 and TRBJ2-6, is KAGVTQTPRYLIKTRGQQVTLSCSPISGHRSVSWYQQTPGQGLQFLFEYFSETQRNKGNFPGRFSGRQFSNSRSEMNVSTLELGDSALYLCASSLGWPGLATQDSGANVLTFGAGSRLTVL.

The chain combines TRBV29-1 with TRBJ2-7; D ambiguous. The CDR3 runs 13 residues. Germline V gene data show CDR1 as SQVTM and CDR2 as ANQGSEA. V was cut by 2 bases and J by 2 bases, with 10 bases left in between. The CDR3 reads CSVEKGVPYEQYF. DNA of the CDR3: TGCAGCGTTGAAAAGGGTGTCCCCTACGAGCAGTACTTC.

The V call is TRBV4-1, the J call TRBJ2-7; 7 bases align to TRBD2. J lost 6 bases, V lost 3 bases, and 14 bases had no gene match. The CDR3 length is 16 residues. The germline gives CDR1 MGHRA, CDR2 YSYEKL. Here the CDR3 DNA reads TGCGCCAGCAGCCAGAAGAGCGGGGCTCAGGGTGGCGAGCAGTACTTC. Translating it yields CASSQKSGAQGGEQYF.

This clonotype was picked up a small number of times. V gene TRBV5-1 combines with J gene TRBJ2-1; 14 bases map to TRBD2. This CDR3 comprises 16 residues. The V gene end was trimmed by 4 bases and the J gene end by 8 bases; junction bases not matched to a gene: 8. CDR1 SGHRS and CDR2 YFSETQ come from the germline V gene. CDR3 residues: CASSLSPGLAGDEQFF. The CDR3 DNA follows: TGCGCCAGCAGCCTATCACCGGGACTAGCGGGAGATGAGCAGTTCTTC.

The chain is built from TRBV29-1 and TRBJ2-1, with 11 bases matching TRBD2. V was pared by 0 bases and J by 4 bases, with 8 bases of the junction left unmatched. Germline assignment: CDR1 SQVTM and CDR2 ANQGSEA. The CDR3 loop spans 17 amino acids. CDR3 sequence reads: CSVEDRWGLAEYNEQFF. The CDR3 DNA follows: TGCAGCGTTGAAGATCGGTGGGGACTAGCGGAATACAATGAGCAGTTCTTC.

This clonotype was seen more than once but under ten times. In DNA, the CDR3 is TGTGCCAGCTCGGCCGGGGCCAACTACGAGCAGTACTTC. Its translation: CASSAGANYEQYF. The chain recombines TRBV18 with TRBJ2-7, with D perhaps TRBD1 or TRBD2 (5 bases each). This CDR3 is built from 13 residues. CDR1 KGHSH and CDR2 LQKENI come from the germline V gene. Trimming removed 6 bases from V and 3 bases from J, with 12 bases in between.

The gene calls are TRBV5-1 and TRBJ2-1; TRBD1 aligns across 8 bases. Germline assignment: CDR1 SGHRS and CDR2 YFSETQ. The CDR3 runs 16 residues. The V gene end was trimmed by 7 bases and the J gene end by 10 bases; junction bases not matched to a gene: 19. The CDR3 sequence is CASEDTGGVGYREQFF. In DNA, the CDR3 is TGCGCCAGCGAAGATACAGGGGGAGTTGGTTATAGGGAGCAGTTCTTC.

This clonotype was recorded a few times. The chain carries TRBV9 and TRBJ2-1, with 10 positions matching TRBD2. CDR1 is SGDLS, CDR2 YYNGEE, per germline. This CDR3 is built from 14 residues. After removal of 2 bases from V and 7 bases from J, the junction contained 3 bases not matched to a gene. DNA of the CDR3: TGTGCCAGCAGCGTGGGGGGACTAGCGAATGAGCAGTTCTTC. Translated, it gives CASSVGGLANEQFF.

Here the CDR3 DNA reads TGTGCCAGCAGCGCAGGACTACCAGAGACCCAGTACTTC. Protein product: CASSAGLPETQYF. This rearrangement joins TRBV9 to TRBJ2-5; a weak D match, TRBD2 (6 bases). V lost 3 bases and J 4 bases, leaving 10 bases between the germline ends. Germline CDR1 reads SGDLS; CDR2 reads YYNGEE. The CDR3 spans 13 residues.

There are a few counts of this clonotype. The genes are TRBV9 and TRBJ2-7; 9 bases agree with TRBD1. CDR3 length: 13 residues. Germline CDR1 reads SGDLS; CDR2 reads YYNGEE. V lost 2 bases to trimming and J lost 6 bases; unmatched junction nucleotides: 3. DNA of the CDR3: TGTGCCAGCAGCGTCGGGACAGGGACCGAGCAGTACTTC. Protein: CASSVGTGTEQYF.